This T cell receptor (beta chain) appears in the sequencing data of a study of identical twins. Study outcomes and limitations: Conclusions relied on cross-sectional statistical analysis, not following the same donors. Modelling approaches yielded underestimates of out-of-frame TCR alpha sharing between monozygotic twins. For out-of-frame beta sequences, excess twin sharing was weaker. Out-of-frame alpha sequences common to twins exhibited a surplus of low generation probability.

V dropped 3 bases and J dropped 2; count of bases not matched to a gene: 11. Germline V gene data show CDR1 as SGHRS and CDR2 as YFSETQ. This CDR3 comprises 16 residues. This clonotype came up a few times. As yet, its antigen is unknown. TCRdb reanalysed the 5' RACE reads using MiXCR and keeps one entry per CDR3 protein. The repertoire includes 700,000 or so distinct CDR3 sequences, around 8.6% of them detected once, and 0.75% to 1% sits in the top ten. This sample also appeared in a second study, on yellow fever vaccine responses in identical twins.

Source material: PBMCs. The receptor was isolated from a woman in her late teens or twenties in good health. The chain couples TRBV5-1 to TRBJ2-7; 7 bases agree with TRBD1. For the CDR3, the DNA is TGCGCCAGCAGCTACGAAACGGACAGGTTTACCTACGAGCAGTACTTC. As protein: CASSYETDRFTYEQYF.